This TCR beta chain was retrieved from a study of control samples from healthy donors and cancer patients. Produced via immunoSEQ multiplex PCR; TCRdb's table is partial and in-frame only. The sample shows about 97,000 clones, around nine tenths of them seen only once. The specimen sequenced was blood. The clonotype comes from a man aged 30 to 45 in good health.

The CDR3 loop is CASSARGSNTGELFF. CDR3 bases: TGTGCCAGCAGCGCCAGGGGCTCGAACACCGGGGAGCTGTTTTTT. The chain combines TRBV5-4 with TRBJ2-2; TRBD1 is a possible D gene (6 bases). Trimming stripped 4 bases from V and 0 bases from J, with 10 bases between. There are 15 residues in the CDR3. Germline loops: CDR1 SGHNT, CDR2 YYREEE (reference sequence).